The 11 T cell receptor beta chains presented below share a single source sample, sequenced in a study of T cells after posttransplantation cyclophosphamide. The repertoire was sequenced with immunoSEQ multiplex PCR; TCRdb's copy has only in-frame clones and lacks some. The sample includes tens of thousands of clones, 93% of them seen just once. The specimen was PBMCs. These receptors all come from a woman aged 25-40 years in good health and a related stem cell transplant donor.

V and J are TRBV15 and TRBJ2-3; no definite D call. Between the trimmed V and J ends, which lost 0 bases and 0 bases, there was a span of 13 bases. The CDR3 spans 17 residues. CDR1 is LNHNV, CDR2 YYDKDF, per germline (reference sequence). In nucleotides, the CDR3 is TGTGCCACCAGCAGAGAGAGGCTGGGAATAAGCACAGATACGCAGTATTTT. Its protein product is CATSRERLGISTDTQYF. Combining the CDR3 with reference TRBV15 and TRBJ2-3 gives the whole variable domain DAMVIQNPRYQVTQFGKPVTLSCSQTLNHNVMYWYQQKSSQAPKLLFHYYDKDFNNEADTPDNFQSRRPNTSFCFLDIRSPGLGDTAMYLCATSRERLGISTDTQYFGPGTRLTVL.

The V gene is TRBV6-1, the J gene TRBJ2-1; 8 bases are shared with TRBD1. Germline V gene data show CDR1 as MNHNS and CDR2 as SASEGT. This CDR3 comprises 15 residues. With V trimmed by 5 bases and J by 2 bases, 5 bases remained unmatched. CDR3 in amino acids: CASSRAGGAYNEQFF. The DNA of the CDR3 is TGTGCCAGCAGTCGGGCAGGGGGCGCCTACAATGAGCAGTTCTTC.

The chain combines TRBV6-1 with TRBJ2-5, with D possibly matching TRBD2 (7 bases). CDR1 is MNHNS, CDR2 SASEGT, per germline. The CDR3 loop spans 14 amino acids. V shed 8 bases and J shed 2 bases, with 15 bases lying between them. The CDR3 coding sequence is TGTGCCAGCGCGGTAGGGGGGGCGCAAGAGACCCAGTACTTC. Its translation: CASAVGGAQETQYF.

The rearrangement uses TRBV27 and TRBJ2-7; D not resolved. Germline V gives CDR1 MNHEY, CDR2 SMNVEV (reference sequence). The germline V and J ends were trimmed by 0 bases and 1 base, with 7 bases remaining between them. This CDR3 has 14 residues. The CDR3 coding sequence is TGTGCCAGCAGTTTATCTTCCAGTTCCTACGAGCAGTACTTC. Amino acids: CASSLSSSSYEQYF.

The rearrangement uses TRBV18 and TRBJ1-2; D gene uncertain. Trimming took 4 bases from V and 4 from J, leaving 13 bases between them. The CDR3 contains 14 residues. Germline CDR1 is KGHSH and CDR2 is LQKENI. CDR3 coding DNA: TGTGCCAGCTCACTTCCGACGGAAAGCTATGGCTACACCTTC. Its protein product is CASSLPTESYGYTF.

The chain is built from TRBV28 and TRBJ1-6, with D unresolved. The ends were cut back, 3 bases at V and 7 bases at J, with 7 bases in the middle. Germline values: CDR1 MDHEN, CDR2 SYDVKM. CDR3 length: 13 amino acids. The CDR3 loop is CASSLAGNSPLHF. DNA of the CDR3: TGTGCCAGCAGTTTGGCCGGCAATTCACCCCTCCACTTT.

The chain employs TRBV19 and TRBJ2-3; 9 bases are shared with TRBD1. V trimming: 5 bases; J trimming: 1 base; junction bases outside the gene matches: 7. The CDR3 totals 16 residues. Germline V lookup: CDR1 LNHDA, CDR2 SQIVND (reference sequence). CDR3 protein: CASSAQTGGGTDTQYF. As DNA, the CDR3 is TGTGCCAGTAGTGCACAGACAGGGGGAGGCACAGATACGCAGTATTTT.

The J gene is TRBJ2-5, the V gene TRBV7-6; D is uncertain. Germline loops: CDR1 SGHVS, CDR2 FNYEAQ. The CDR3 sequence is 13 residues long. V lost 4 bases and J lost 6, with 12 bases in between. CDR3: CASSSSGGKTQYF. The CDR3 nucleotides are TGTGCCAGCAGCTCCAGTGGTGGAAAGACCCAGTACTTC.

J is TRBJ1-1 and V is TRBV6-1, with D perhaps matching TRBD1 (6 bases). The germline CDR1 and CDR2 sequences are MNHNS and SASEGT. Trimming left V 2 bases short and J 11 bases short, with 18 bases between. This CDR3 comprises 14 residues. CDR3 in DNA: TGTGCCAGCAGTGAAACAGGGAGGTTTGAAAGGGCTTTCTTT. This translates into CASSETGRFERAFF.

This clone was seen only a few times. This chain joins TRBV6-4 and TRBJ2-2, with TRBD2 matching over 8 bases. CDR1 MRHNA and CDR2 SNTAGT come from the germline V gene. The CDR3 loop spans 13 amino acids. The V and J ends lost 6 bases and 3 bases, in that order; junction bases with no gene match: 0. The CDR3 protein is CASSGGDTGELFF. Written as DNA, the CDR3 is TGTGCCAGCAGCGGGGGGGACACCGGGGAGCTGTTTTTT.

V is TRBV19 and J is TRBJ2-2, with TRBD2 matching 8 bases. The V gene end was trimmed by 6 bases and the J gene end by 7 bases; junction bases not matched to a gene: 13. This CDR3 contains 16 residues. Germline values: CDR1 LNHDA, CDR2 SQIVND (reference sequence). The CDR3 sequence: CASSPLVGRGDGELFF. The CDR3 DNA reads TGTGCCAGTAGCCCCTTAGTAGGGCGGGGGGACGGGGAGCTGTTTTTT.